The rows below give T cell receptor beta chains drawn from one sample of a study of response to subunit inactivated influenza vaccine. TCRdb passed the RT-PCR reads through MiXCR, listing each CDR3 protein once. The data hold some 540,000 distinct CDR3 sequences, with around a quarter observed a single time. This sample was also put to use in a study of T cells expressing NK-cell markers.

The sample consisted of CD4+ T cells sorted from PBMCs, taken approximately 13 days after vaccination. These receptor sequences come from a man aged 50-60 years who received an inactivated influenza vaccine. Each CDR3 is given with its conserved first and last residue. The D gene is left open where the match is weak. Rows may omit the clone size; those that give it use once, few, many or a size class.

j_call clone_size v_call d_call cdr3_aa
TRBJ1-1 few TRBV5-1 TRBD1 CASSALDPGTGTEAFF
TRBJ2-5 few TRBV7-2 - CASSWGGHNQETQYF
TRBJ1-1 - TRBV18 TRBD1 CASSVTGGFSEAFF
TRBJ2-1 - TRBV7-9 - CASSLRGAFYNEQFF
TRBJ2-6 - TRBV18 TRBD1 CASSRGQASSGANVLTF
TRBJ2-7 - TRBV7-9 - CASSLRGGQYEQYF
TRBJ1-5 - TRBV20-1 TRBD1 CSAAQGMSNQPQHF
TRBJ1-5 - TRBV2 - CASSESRGSGQISNQPQHF
TRBJ2-3 few TRBV9 TRBD2 CASSSGLVVGTQYF
TRBJ2-1 many TRBV7-2 TRBD1 CASSLNTGGSYNEQFF
TRBJ2-7 few TRBV29-1 TRBD1 CSVRDRRTYEQYF
TRBJ1-4 few TRBV4-2 - CASSQDRGASEKLFF
TRBJ1-2 many TRBV12-3/TRBV12-4 - CASSFPRGYGYTF
TRBJ1-5 - TRBV4-2 - CASSQGRDGQPQHF
TRBJ2-7 - TRBV7-9 TRBD1 CASSLTGADYEQYF
TRBJ1-5 - TRBV5-6 TRBD1 CASSQLGDRGHQPQHF
TRBJ1-3 few TRBV5-1 TRBD1 CASSDGTGGAGNTIYF
TRBJ1-2 - TRBV7-9 TRBD1 CASTPSDRGGYTF
TRBJ2-7 - TRBV5-6 - CASSLAGFPRPKEQYF
TRBJ1-6 - TRBV3-1 TRBD1 CASSHTGGGSPLHF
TRBJ1-3 once TRBV7-9 - CASSLDSSFGVTIYF
TRBJ2-3 - TRBV20-1 - CTLRLAKNTDTQYF
TRBJ1-2 few TRBV2 - CASNWDYNYGYTF
TRBJ2-7 - TRBV25-1 - CASTDGRYSYEQYF
TRBJ2-5 many TRBV29-1 - CSVEGWVETQYF
TRBJ1-1 - TRBV28 - CASGWGLSNTEAFF
TRBJ2-5 - TRBV15 - CATSGLGLQETQYF
TRBJ2-7 - TRBV5-1 - CASRDPGTYEQYF
TRBJ2-7 - TRBV5-1 - CASSLVGSHYEQYF
TRBJ1-5 - TRBV3-1 - CASSQDLGDQPQHF
TRBJ2-7 - TRBV10-3 TRBD1 CAISEPRGPDSYEQYF
TRBJ2-3 - TRBV12-3/TRBV12-4 TRBD1 CASSPWTGDSFSTDTQYF
TRBJ2-7 - TRBV6-5 TRBD2 CASSYGTSGIYEQYF
TRBJ1-5 - TRBV12-3/TRBV12-4 TRBD1 CASSRSRTGGDQPQHF
TRBJ1-1 - TRBV28 - CASGKKRNTEAFF
TRBJ1-1 few TRBV5-1 - CASSLDARTEAFF
TRBJ2-7 few TRBV29-1 - CSAETDYTYEQYF
TRBJ2-5 - TRBV5-1 - CASSVIRTSMGAQYF
TRBJ2-1 - TRBV4-2 TRBD2 CASSQEPRGGSTYNEQFF
TRBJ2-7 - TRBV6-2/TRBV6-3 - CASSKQGNVYEQYF